The clone carrying this TCR beta chain occurred once. Its antigen is still unknown. Germline CDR1 and CDR2: SGHTA and FQGNSA. CDR3 length: 14 amino acids. Trimming stripped 4 bases from V and 3 bases from J, with 10 bases between. The data were taken from a study of T cell responses to AZD1222 COVID-19 vaccine. Findings of the study overall: Reportedly, nearly half of unique spike TCRs recognized epitopes outside B.1.351/B.1.1.7 mutations.

The protocol was immunoSEQ multiplex PCR, while the TCRdb copy is restricted to in-frame clones and leaves out a portion. The sample lists 80,000 to 100,000 clones, around 88% occurring once. Second doses were pooled across both intervals (about 4 or about 12 weeks). The receptor comes from an adult who received the AZD1222 COVID-19 vaccine. The chain carries TRBV7-2 and TRBJ1-5; D not resolved. Sequenced material: peripheral blood, taken 28 days after the second AZD1222 dose. The CDR3: CASSSVSINQPQHF. The CDR3, as DNA: TGTGCCAGCAGCTCGGTCAGCATCAATCAGCCCCAGCATTTT.